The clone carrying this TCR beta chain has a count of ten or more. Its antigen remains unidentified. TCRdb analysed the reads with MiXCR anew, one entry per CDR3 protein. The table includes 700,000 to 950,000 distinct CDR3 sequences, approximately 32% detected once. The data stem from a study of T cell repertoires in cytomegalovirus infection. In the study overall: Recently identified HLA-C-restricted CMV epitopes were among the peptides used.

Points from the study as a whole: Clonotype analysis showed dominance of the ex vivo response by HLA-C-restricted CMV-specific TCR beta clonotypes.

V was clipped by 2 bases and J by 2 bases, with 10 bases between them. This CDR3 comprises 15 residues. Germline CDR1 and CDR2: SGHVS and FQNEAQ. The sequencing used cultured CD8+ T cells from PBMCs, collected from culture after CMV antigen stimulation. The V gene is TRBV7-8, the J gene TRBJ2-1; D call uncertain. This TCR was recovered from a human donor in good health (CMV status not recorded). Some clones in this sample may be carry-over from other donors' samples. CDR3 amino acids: CASSLSARTYNEQFF. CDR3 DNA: TGTGCCAGCAGCTTATCCGCCAGAACCTACAATGAGCAGTTCTTC.